Listed below are T cell receptor beta chains from one sample, sequenced in a study of tumor-infiltrating lymphocytes in primary liver carcinoma. One entry per CDR3 protein, called by TCRdb with MiXCR from the multiplex PCR reads. The sample includes 150,000 to 200,000 distinct CDR3 sequences, around four fifths of them seen just once. The sample taken for sequencing was tumor tissue from primary liver carcinoma. The receptors come from a man aged 35-49 years with primary liver carcinoma and hepatitis B virus infection. Both conserved end residues are part of each CDR3. A D gene is named only where the DNA matches it firmly. Where a row states a size, it is once, few, many or the class of an expanded clone; other rows omit it.

clone size | J gene | V gene | D gene | CDR3 protein | CDR3 DNA
. | TRBJ1-5 | TRBV11-2 | . | CASSLEMGGNQPQHF | TGTGCCAGCAGCTTAGAGATGGGGGGCAATCAGCCCCAGCATTTT
few | TRBJ2-3 | TRBV12-3/TRBV12-4 | TRBD2 | CISSLGGTPDTQYF | TGTATCAGCAGTTTGGGGGGGACTCCAGATACGCAGTATTTT
. | TRBJ2-3 | TRBV2 | TRBD2 | CASNERDDAEMQYF | TGTGCCAGCAACGAGCGGGATGACGCAGAAATGCAGTATTTT
many | TRBJ1-6 | TRBV5-1 | . | CASSWGSSYNSPLHF | TGCGCCAGCAGCTGGGGGAGCTCCTATAATTCACCCCTCCACTTT
once | TRBJ2-5 | TRBV11-2 | TRBD2 | CTSSFSGGQGTQYF | TGTACCAGCAGCTTTAGCGGGGGACAAGGGACCCAGTACTTC
. | TRBJ2-1 | TRBV12-3/TRBV12-4 | . | CASSVRQYNEQFF | TGTGCCAGCAGTGTAAGACAGTACAATGAGCAGTTCTTC
. | TRBJ1-5 | TRBV6-2/TRBV6-3 | . | CASSYSREGGIRNQPQHF | TGTGCCAGCAGTTACTCCCGGGAAGGTGGTATAAGGAATCAGCCCCAGCATTTT
once | TRBJ2-2 | TRBV5-8 | . | CASSSALNTGEVLF | TGTGCCAGCAGCTCAGCCCTTAACACCGGGGAGGTGTTGTTT
. | TRBJ2-2 | TRBV11-2 | TRBD2 | CASSLVASGGTRELLF | TGTGCCAGCAGCTTAGTGGCTAGCGGGGGCACCCGGGAGCTGTTATTT
. | TRBJ2-1 | TRBV6-1 | . | CDSTLNWGGPGDEQLF | TGTGACAGCACACTCAATTGGGGGGGGCCCGGGGATGAGCAGCTCTTC
. | TRBJ2-5 | TRBV5-5 | TRBD2 | CASTWGGRRETQYF | TGTGCCAGCACCTGGGGGGGACGCAGAGAGACCCAATACTTC
once | TRBJ1-2 | TRBV5-4 | . | CASSGAGDTHGYTF | TGTGCCAGCAGCGGTGCAGGGGATACCCATGGATACACCTTC
. | TRBJ1-5 | TRBV12-3/TRBV12-4 | TRBD1 | CASCWDRGQPQHF | TGTGCCAGCTGCTGGGACAGGGGACAGCCCCAGCATTTT
. | TRBJ1-1 | TRBV6-5 | . | CASSGTHNEAYF | TGTGCCAGCAGTGGGACACACAATGAAGCTTACTTT
. | TRBJ1-5 | TRBV7-9 | . | CASILAGHNQPQHF | TGTGCCAGCATCTTAGCGGGGCACAATCAGCCCCAGCATTTT
few | TRBJ2-1 | TRBV6-5 | TRBD2 | CASSRLASNEQLF | TGCGCCAGCAGTAGACTAGCCTCCAATGAGCAGTTATTC
. | TRBJ2-1 | TRBV5-4 | TRBD2 | CASSLWASGADNEQFF | TGTGCCAGCAGCTTGTGGGCTAGCGGGGCAGACAATGAGCAGTTCTTC
. | TRBJ2-3 | TRBV11-2 | TRBD2 | CASSLVRLAGGPIPDTQYF | TGTGCCAGCAGCTTAGTCAGATTAGCGGGAGGGCCGATACCAGATACGCAGTATTTT
. | TRBJ2-5 | TRBV28 | . | CASSSRGTRETQYF | TGTGCCAGCAGTTCCAGGGGTACGCGGGAGACCCAGTACTTC
. | TRBJ2-1 | TRBV11-2 | . | CASSDTGGSYSEQFF | TGTGCCAGCAGCGACACTGGCGGTAGCTATTCTGAGCAGTTCTTC
. | TRBJ1-1 | TRBV6-1 | . | CASREVRDIEAFF | TGTGCCAGCCGTGAAGTCAGGGACATTGAAGCTTTCTTT
. | TRBJ1-2 | TRBV12-3/TRBV12-4 | . | CASSRTIWFGYGYTF | TGTGCCAGCAGTCGGACCATATGGTTCGGCTATGGCTACACCTTC
. | TRBJ1-1 | TRBV2 | . | CASSERRWEGSEAFF | TGTGCCAGCAGTGAAAGGCGATGGGAAGGGTCTGAAGCTTTCTTT
many | TRBJ2-1 | TRBV5-6 | . | CASSLFRVGEQFF | TGTGCCAGCAGCTTGTTTAGGGTCGGTGAGCAGTTCTTC
. | TRBJ2-1 | TRBV6-4 | TRBD2 | CATSALAVSYNEQFF | TGTGCCACCAGTGCGCTAGCGGTCTCCTACAATGAGCAGTTCTTC
. | TRBJ2-1 | TRBV6-6 | . | CASLSGDEQFF | TGTGCCAGCTTGAGTGGGGATGAGCAGTTCTTC
once | TRBJ1-1 | TRBV7-9 | . | CASNSSRATEAFF | TGTGCCAGCAACTCAAGCAGGGCCACTGAAGCTTTCTTT
. | TRBJ1-6 | TRBV4-1 | . | CGSSQSDPPLHF | TGCGGCAGCAGCCAGTCGGATCCACCCCTCCACTTT
few | TRBJ1-2 | TRBV29-1 | . | CSVATDRYYGYTF | TGCAGTGTTGCCACGGACAGATACTATGGCTACACCTTC
. | TRBJ2-3 | TRBV28 | TRBD2 | CASTRTSGRRFTDTQYF | TGTGCCAGCACTCGGACTAGCGGGAGACGTTTCACAGATACGCAGTATTTT
. | TRBJ2-4 | TRBV11-1 | TRBD2 | CTSSFPGTSVTKTSQYF | TGTACCAGCAGCTTTCCCGGGACTAGCGTGACCAAAACCAGTCAGTACTTC
many | TRBJ1-1 | TRBV21-1 | . | CASSKEGPGGLIAEAFF | TGTGCCAGCAGCAAAGAGGGGCCAGGGGGTTTAATCGCTGAAGCTTTCTTT
. | TRBJ2-6 | TRBV11-2 | . | CTTQWARSGANVLTF | TGTACCACCCAGTGGGCGCGCTCTGGGGCCAACGTCCTGACTTTC
. | TRBJ2-7 | TRBV5-4 | . | CASSSPGENSYEQYF | TGTGCCAGCAGCTCCCCGGGTGAGAACTCCTACGAGCAGTACTTC
few | TRBJ2-3 | TRBV4-2 | . | CASAGGLPSTDTQYF | TGTGCCAGCGCGGGCGGGCTCCCCAGCACAGATACGCAATATTTT
few | TRBJ2-4 | TRBV11-1 | TRBD2 | CTSSFPGTNGTKNIQYF | TGTACCAGTAGTTTTCCCGGGACTAACGGGACCAAAAACATTCAGTACTTC
. | TRBJ2-3 | TRBV5-4 | . | CASSSGQGKTQYF | TGTGCCAGTAGCTCGGGGCAAGGAAAGACGCAGTATTTT
. | TRBJ2-7 | TRBV11-2 | . | CASSSLVGASLEQYF | TGTGCCAGCAGCTCTTTAGTGGGAGCGAGCCTCGAGCAGTACTTC
. | TRBJ2-7 | TRBV6-1 | TRBD2 | CASSGLEVYEQYF | TGTGCCAGCAGCGGACTAGAGGTCTATGAGCAGTACTTC
. | TRBJ2-2 | TRBV11-2 | . | CANSQDVAGELFF | TGTGCCAACAGCCAAGATGTGGCCGGGGAGCTTTTTTTT
once | TRBJ2-7 | TRBV2 | . | CASSGGIRIAEQYF | TGTGCCAGCAGTGGAGGAATAAGGATAGCTGAGCAGTACTTC
once | TRBJ2-7 | TRBV30 | TRBD2 | CVSSGRHLSEQYF | TGTGTCTCCAGCGGGAGGCACCTTTCCGAGCAGTACTTC
. | TRBJ2-2 | TRBV29-1 | TRBD2 | CGIGTSAANTGELFF | TGCGGCATTGGGACTAGCGCGGCGAACACCGGGGAGTTGTTTTTT
. | TRBJ2-7 | TRBV11-2 | . | CASNLAAREFHEQYF | TGCGCCAGCAACTTAGCGGCCAGGGAGTTTCACGAGCAGTACTTC
. | TRBJ2-3 | TRBV14 | . | CDSSRRYTDTQCF | TGTGACAGCAGCCGAAGATACACAGATACGCAGTGTTTT
few | TRBJ1-1 | TRBV6-6 | . | CVSQTTGMKAEVFF | TGTGTCAGCCAAACCACAGGGATGAAGGCTGAAGTTTTCTTT